Each of the 22 T cell receptor beta chains below was sequenced from the same sample in a study of shared T cell receptors in the human thymus. This table comes from immunoSEQ multiplex PCR, and its TCRdb copy is limited to in-frame clones, with some not included. The sample holds 540,000 or so clones, approximately 80% seen once. Separately, the same data were catalogued under a study of human thymus T cells.

The sample comprised thymocytes. These receptors were collected from a boy under two years old with a congenital heart defect.

J is TRBJ2-7 and V is TRBV5-4; 7 positions match TRBD1. The ends lost 5 bases at V and 3 bases at J; junction bases unmatched: 17. The CDR3 has 17 amino acids. Looked up from germline, CDR1 is SGHNT and CDR2 is YYREEE (reference sequence). CDR3 sequence (DNA): TGTGCCAGCAGACCGAGAAAGACAGGGAATGGGATCTACGAGCAGTACTTC. It yields the protein CASRPRKTGNGIYEQYF.

The V and J genes are TRBV7-5 and TRBJ2-7; the listed D gene, TRBD1, was not tested against the DNA. TRBV7-5 is termed a pseudogene. There are 15 residues in the CDR3. CDR3 nucleotide sequence: TGTGTCAGAAGCTTATCCCGGACAGGCTCCTACGAGCAGTACTTC. It specifies CVRSLSRTGSYEQYF.

V is TRBV2 and J is TRBJ2-7, with D possibly being TRBD1 (6 bases). V lost 8 bases, J lost 5 bases, and 7 bases lay in between. This CDR3 is built from 10 residues. From germline, CDR1 is SNHLY and CDR2 FYNNEI. For the CDR3, the DNA is TGTGCCAGCCCAGGGGACGAGCAGTACTTC. Its translation is CASPGDEQYF. Full variable domain (outside the CDR3, taken from reference TRBV2 and TRBJ2-7): EPEVTQTPSHQVTQMGQEVILRCVPISNHLYFYWYRQILGQKVEFLVSFYNNEISEKSEIFDDQFSVERPDGSNFTLKIRSTKLEDSAMYFCASPGDEQYFGPGTRLTVT.

The chain has TRBV2 and TRBJ2-7, with no clear D. The CDR3 spans 14 residues. Trimming removed 2 bases from V and 5 bases from J, with 13 bases in between. Germline CDR1 is SNHLY and CDR2 is FYNNEI. The CDR3 coding sequence is TGTGCCAGCAGTGAATTGGGTATGAGGCACGAGCAGTACTTC. Protein product: CASSELGMRHEQYF.

V is TRBV4-3 and J is TRBJ1-1; a weak D match, TRBD1 (5 bases). The V gene's germline CDR1 is LGHNA and CDR2 YSLEER. V was pared by 2 bases and J by 8 bases, with 12 bases between. This CDR3 contains 13 residues. The CDR3 region is CASSQTSGGEAFF. The DNA for the CDR3 is TGCGCCAGCAGCCAAACTAGCGGGGGGGAAGCTTTCTTT.

This rearrangement joins TRBV4-1 to TRBJ2-7, with TRBD2 as a possible D gene (5 bases). The CDR3 contains 16 residues. The V gene's germline CDR1 is MGHRA and CDR2 YSYEKL. V lost 2 bases and J lost 2, with 16 bases in between. DNA for the CDR3: TGCGCCAGCAGCCAACCAAAAATAGCCGGGACCTACGAGCAGTACTTC. It encodes CASSQPKIAGTYEQYF.

The V gene is TRBV30, the J gene TRBJ2-3, with TRBD1 matching 9 bases. V lost 5 bases, J lost 3 bases, and 6 bases stayed unmatched. Germline CDR1 GTSNPN, CDR2 SVGIG (reference sequence). This CDR3 spans 14 amino acids. The CDR3 DNA reads as TGTGCCTGGGGTAGGACAGGGGAAACAGATACGCAGTATTTT. Amino acid sequence: CAWGRTGETDTQYF.

V usage is TRBV7-9 and J usage is TRBJ1-1; D unclear. Germline CDR1 and CDR2: SEHNR and FQNEAQ (reference sequence). The V end was cut by 1 base, the J end by 3 bases, with 12 bases between. The CDR3 sequence is 15 residues long. CDR3 protein: CASSLVGVLDTEAFF. For the CDR3, the DNA is TGTGCCAGCAGCTTAGTCGGAGTTTTGGACACTGAAGCTTTCTTT. The whole variable domain, remainder taken from reference TRBV7-9 and TRBJ1-1, is DTGVSQNPRHKITKRGQNVTFRCDPISEHNRLYWYRQTLGQGPEFLTYFQNEAQLEKSRLLSDRFSAERPKGSFSTLEIQRTEQGDSAMYLCASSLVGVLDTEAFFGQGTRLTVV.

V gene TRBV9 combines with J gene TRBJ2-1; D is uncertain. The V and J ends lost 2 bases and 0 bases respectively, with 9 bases between them. The germline V gene encodes CDR1 SGDLS and CDR2 YYNGEE. The CDR3 covers 15 residues. CDR3 residues: CASSVSRSSYNEQFF. DNA for the CDR3: TGTGCCAGCAGCGTTTCGAGGAGCTCCTACAATGAGCAGTTCTTC.

J is TRBJ2-5 and V is TRBV10-1; 12 nucleotides agree with TRBD2. Germline CDR1 is WNHNN and CDR2 is SYGVQD (reference sequence). CDR3 length equals 15 residues. The V segment lost 5 bases and the J segment 2 bases; nucleotides outside the gene matches: 3. The CDR3 coding sequence is TGCGCCAGCAGTAGACTAGCGGGAGTTCAAGAGACCCAGTACTTC. This sequence encodes CASSRLAGVQETQYF.

The V gene is TRBV27, the J gene TRBJ2-1; 11 nucleotides line up with TRBD2. This CDR3 region has 16 residues. The V gene end was trimmed by 6 bases and the J gene end by 2 bases; junction bases not matched to a gene: 6. Germline CDR1 reads MNHEY; CDR2 reads SMNVEV (reference sequence). Here the CDR3 DNA reads TGTGCCAGCAGCCACGGGACTAGCGGTGCCTACAATGAGCAGTTCTTC. Its translation: CASSHGTSGAYNEQFF.

This clone was counted once. The V and J genes are TRBV6-5 and TRBJ2-7; 7 bases are shared with TRBD2. The V and J ends lost 2 bases and 2 bases, in that order; junction bases with no gene match: 6. The CDR3 runs 15 residues. Germline V CDR1 and CDR2: MNHEY, SVGAGI. DNA of the CDR3: TGTGCCAGCAGTTACGGGCGGGAGATGCCCTACGAGCAGTACTTC. Translating it yields CASSYGREMPYEQYF.

The CDR3 DNA is TGTGCCATCAGTGTGACAGGGCAGGTTGGGGAAAAACTGTTTTTT. This gives the protein CAISVTGQVGEKLFF. This sequence joins TRBV10-3 and TRBJ1-4; 7 nucleotides agree with TRBD1. The CDR3 contains 15 residues. Germline V gene data show CDR1 as ENHRY and CDR2 as SYGVKD. Trimming at V came to 4 bases and at J to 8 bases, leaving 10 bases not matched to a gene.

The rearrangement uses TRBV30 and TRBJ2-2; perhaps TRBD2 as D (6 bases). The germline V gene encodes CDR1 GTSNPN and CDR2 SVGIG (reference sequence). The CDR3 covers 14 residues. V dropped 0 bases and J dropped 3 bases, with 8 bases sitting between them. The CDR3 region has the DNA TGTGCCTGGAGTGTAAGGGAGGACACCGGGGAGCTGTTTTTT. This sequence encodes CAWSVREDTGELFF.

V usage is TRBV29-1 and J usage is TRBJ2-1; possibly TRBD2 for D (6 bases). The ends were cut back, 7 bases at V and 5 bases at J, with 18 bases in the middle. The CDR3 extends over 14 amino acids. The germline CDR1 and CDR2 sequences are SQVTM and ANQGSEA. CDR3 in amino acids: CSASPGVKHNEQFF. CDR3 in DNA: TGCAGCGCGAGTCCGGGGGTCAAACACAATGAGCAGTTCTTC.

This sequence joins TRBV5-6 and TRBJ2-7, with D hard to call. The germline gives CDR1 SGHDT, CDR2 YYEEEE. CDR3 length: 16 amino acids. Trimming took 4 bases from V and 3 from J, leaving 20 bases between them. Here the CDR3 reads CASSRVPSQDDYEQYF. The CDR3, as DNA: TGTGCCAGCAGCCGGGTCCCCTCCCAAGACGACTACGAGCAGTACTTC.

This clone appeared a few times. This sequence joins TRBV5-6 and TRBJ2-2; TRBD2 matches at 7 bases. Germline V gene sequence: CDR1 SGHDT, CDR2 YYEEEE. The CDR3 sequence is 18 residues long. The V gene end was trimmed by 4 bases and the J gene end by 7 bases; junction bases not matched to a gene: 19. CDR3 in amino acids: CASSPPLSGIEFGGELFF. The CDR3, as DNA: TGTGCCAGCAGCCCTCCCTTAAGCGGGATTGAATTCGGCGGGGAGCTGTTTTTT.

The J gene is TRBJ2-6, the V gene TRBV6-6, with unresolved D. The ends were cut back, 0 bases at V and 4 bases at J, with 10 bases in the middle. CDR1 MNHNY and CDR2 SVGAGI come from the germline V gene (reference sequence). CDR3 length: 16 residues. The CDR3 nucleotides are TGTGCCAGCAGTTACTCGGTCCTTGGCGGGGCCAACGTCCTGACTTTC. It yields the protein CASSYSVLGGANVLTF.

The gene calls are TRBV4-3 and TRBJ2-7; the match to TRBD2 covers 8 bases. V lost 5 bases to trimming and J lost 3 bases; unmatched junction nucleotides: 12. This CDR3 has 16 residues. CDR1 is LGHNA and CDR2 is YSLEER in the germline V gene. The CDR3 protein is CASSWKRLAPFYEQYF. CDR3 nucleotides: TGCGCCAGCAGCTGGAAAAGACTAGCGCCATTCTACGAGCAGTACTTC.

The V and J genes are TRBV13 and TRBJ2-3; unclear D gene. The CDR3 has 16 residues. Germline-derived CDR1 and CDR2 are PRHDT and FYEKMQ (reference sequence). Between the trimmed V and J ends, which lost 4 bases and 0 bases, there was a span of 14 bases. This CDR3 reads CASSSSGRHSTDTQYF. DNA of the CDR3: TGTGCCAGCAGCTCCTCAGGTCGTCATAGCACAGATACGCAGTATTTT.

The chain recombines TRBV9 with TRBJ2-7; 9 bases agree with TRBD2. Trimming at V came to 4 bases and at J to 3 bases, leaving 8 bases not matched to a gene. The CDR3 contains 15 residues. Per germline, CDR1 SGDLS and CDR2 YYNGEE. The CDR3 region has the DNA TGTGCCAGCAGCTCTAGCGGGATAGGAGTCTACGAGCAGTACTTC. Amino acid sequence: CASSSSGIGVYEQYF.

CDR3 sequence: CASSPGQGESSGANVLTF. The CDR3 DNA reads TGTGCCAGCAGCCCCGGACAGGGGGAAAGCTCTGGGGCCAACGTCCTGACTTTC. J is TRBJ2-6 and V is TRBV27, with 10 bases identical to TRBD1. V shed 6 bases and J 0 bases; nucleotides not matched to a gene: 8. This CDR3 comprises 18 residues. Germline V lookup: CDR1 MNHEY, CDR2 SMNVEV (reference sequence).